A selection of T cell receptor beta chains follows, all from one sample in a study of shared clonotypes between healthy human individuals. TCRdb keeps only in-frame clones here, not all; method: immunoSEQ multiplex PCR. The sample includes under 1 million clones, roughly 92% of them seen just once. The sample was naive CD8+ T cells sorted from blood. Source of these receptors: a man younger than 45 in good health. CDR3s include the opening cysteine and the closing phenylalanine or tryptophan. D genes are given only for firm matches. The size field is filled for only some rows; it gives once, few, many or a size class.

cdr3_aa cdr3_nt clone_size v_call d_call j_call
CASSLSGTGELFF TGTGCCAGCAGCCTTAGCGGTACCGGGGAGCTGTTTTTT NA TRBV7-6 NA TRBJ2-2
CASSLGDRAYEQYF TGTGCCAGTAGTCTTGGGGACAGGGCCTACGAGCAGTACTTC NA TRBV19 TRBD1 TRBJ2-7
CASSLGDSGGYTF TGTGCCAGCAGCTTGGGGGACAGTGGTGGCTACACCTTC few TRBV7-9 TRBD1 TRBJ1-2
CSVEPTGRNTEAFF TGCAGCGTTGAACCGACAGGGCGGAACACTGAAGCTTTCTTT NA TRBV29-1 TRBD1 TRBJ1-1
CASSVDVGGYTF TGTGCCAGCAGCGTTGATGTGGGTGGCTACACCTTC NA TRBV5-6 NA TRBJ1-2
CASSLASGAYEQYF TGTGCCAGCAGCTTAGCTAGCGGGGCCTACGAGCAGTACTTC NA TRBV11-3 TRBD2 TRBJ2-7
CAIEHPQGMEQYF TGTGCCATCGAACACCCCCAGGGAATGGAGCAGTACTTC NA TRBV7-2 NA TRBJ2-7
CASSISRSGANVLTF TGTGCCAGCAGTATAAGCAGGTCTGGGGCCAACGTCCTGACTTTC NA TRBV6-1 NA TRBJ2-6
CASSPPGTKIWDEQYF TGTGCCAGCAGCCCACCCGGGACTAAGATATGGGACGAGCAGTACTTC NA TRBV5-6 TRBD2 TRBJ2-7
CASSQYHDRGDYNEQFF TGTGCCAGCAGCCAATACCATGACAGGGGGGACTACAATGAGCAGTTCTTC once TRBV14 TRBD1 TRBJ2-1
CASSESSGSGNEQFF TGCGCCAGCAGTGAGTCTAGCGGGAGTGGCAATGAGCAGTTCTTC NA TRBV10-1 TRBD2 TRBJ2-1
CARGTGDHEQYF TGTGCCAGAGGGACAGGGGACCACGAGCAGTACTTC NA TRBV10-3 TRBD1 TRBJ2-7
CASSLGDLTHEQFF TGTGCCAGCAGCTTAGGGGACCTCACCCATGAGCAGTTCTTC NA TRBV5-6 NA TRBJ2-1
CASRDRNSNQPQHF TGTGCCAGCCGGGACAGAAATAGCAATCAGCCCCAGCATTTT NA TRBV28 TRBD1 TRBJ1-5
CASSLEVAGVNEQFF TGTGCCAGCAGCTTAGAGGTAGCGGGAGTTAATGAGCAGTTCTTC NA TRBV7-6 TRBD2 TRBJ2-1
CASSQEVPNYEQYF TGCGCCAGCAGCCAAGAGGTCCCCAACTACGAGCAGTACTTC NA TRBV4-1 NA TRBJ2-7
CASSLLERSGRWDEQYF TGTGCCAGCAGCCTTTTGGAGAGAAGCGGGAGATGGGACGAGCAGTACTTC NA TRBV7-9 TRBD2 TRBJ2-7
CASSESSGSSYNEQFF TGTGCCAGCAGTGAGTCTAGCGGTAGCTCCTACAATGAGCAGTTCTTC NA TRBV2 TRBD2 TRBJ2-1
CASSYFVTGGGETQYF TGTGCCAGCAGTTACTTCGTGACAGGGGGCGGAGAGACCCAGTACTTC NA TRBV6-5 TRBD1 TRBJ2-5
CATSLSSISYEQYF TGTGCCACCTCGCTTAGTTCAATCTCCTACGAGCAGTACTTC NA TRBV15 NA TRBJ2-7
CASSPTPPALLYGYTF TGTGCCAGCAGCCCCACTCCCCCGGCCCTCCTCTATGGCTACACCTTC NA TRBV7-9 NA TRBJ1-2
CASSPHTGTGGVFVNWPQHF TGTGCCAGCAGCCCTCACACCGGGACAGGGGGCGTCTTCGTCAATTGGCCCCAGCATTTT once TRBV5-5 TRBD1 TRBJ1-5
CASSYLGGRATETQYF TGTGCCAGCAGTTACCTTGGCGGGAGGGCCACAGAGACCCAGTACTTC once TRBV27 TRBD2 TRBJ2-5
CASSLARLAGGIFSYEQYF TGTGCCAGCAGCTTAGCGCGGCTAGCGGGAGGAATTTTTTCCTACGAGCAGTACTTC NA TRBV7-9 TRBD2 TRBJ2-7
CASNYNEQFF TGTGCCAGCAATTACAATGAGCAGTTCTTC NA TRBV6-5 NA TRBJ2-1
CASSLDRVYEQYF TGCGCCAGCAGCCTTGACAGGGTCTACGAGCAGTACTTC NA TRBV10-2 TRBD1 TRBJ2-7
CASSLGAWSDGYTF TGTGCCAGCAGCTTAGGAGCGTGGTCGGACGGCTACACCTTC NA TRBV7-3 NA TRBJ1-2
CASSLMENTEAFF TGTGCCAGCAGCTTGATGGAGAACACTGAAGCTTTCTTT NA TRBV5-6 NA TRBJ1-1
CASTGYTGELFF TGTGCCAGTACAGGGTACACCGGGGAGCTGTTTTTT NA TRBV19 NA TRBJ2-2
CASSLSPVYEQYF TGTGCCAGCAGTTTATCGCCCGTATACGAGCAGTACTTC NA TRBV27 NA TRBJ2-7
CASSLGPETQYF TGTGCCAGCAGCCTAGGCCCTGAGACCCAGTACTTC NA TRBV7-9 NA TRBJ2-5
CASSETEYNEQFF TGTGCCAGCAGTGAAACGGAATACAATGAGCAGTTCTTC NA TRBV2 NA TRBJ2-1
CASSGFDRGVEKLFF TGCGCCAGCAGCGGATTCGACAGGGGTGTTGAAAAACTGTTTTTT NA TRBV10-2 TRBD1 TRBJ1-4
CASSLVTSSYEQYF TGTGCCAGCAGCTTAGTTACTAGCTCCTACGAGCAGTACTTC NA TRBV7-9 NA TRBJ2-7
CASSPKQGATGGYTF TGTGCCAGCAGTCCCAAGCAGGGGGCCACCGGAGGCTACACCTTC NA TRBV27 TRBD1 TRBJ1-2
CASSDGAGSTDTQYF TGTGCCAGCAGTGACGGAGCGGGTAGCACAGATACGCAGTATTTT NA TRBV6-4 NA TRBJ2-3
CASSPAGNYNEQFF TGTGCCAGCAGCCCTGCCGGGAACTACAATGAGCAGTTCTTC NA TRBV27 NA TRBJ2-1
CSVVGQGALDTQYF TGCAGCGTTGTAGGCCAGGGGGCTTTAGATACGCAGTATTTT NA TRBV29-1 TRBD1 TRBJ2-3
CSVTTTNSYEQYF TGCAGCGTTACAACTACCAATTCCTACGAGCAGTACTTC NA TRBV29-1 NA TRBJ2-7
CASSLDGGRVVGDEQFF TGCGCCAGCAGCTTGGACGGCGGGAGAGTTGTTGGCGATGAGCAGTTCTTC NA TRBV5-1 TRBD2 TRBJ2-1
CASTAGDYEQYF TGTGCCAGCACAGCGGGAGATTACGAGCAGTACTTC NA TRBV28 TRBD2 TRBJ2-7
CASSPPMEQGSQETQYF TGTGCCAGCAGCCCTCCCATGGAACAGGGCAGCCAAGAGACCCAGTACTTC NA TRBV7-9 NA TRBJ2-5